This T cell receptor (beta chain) came from a study of blood T cell repertoires in COVID-19. Study-wide context: Nucleic acid was either cDNA or gDNA, and it came from T cells, B-cell-depleted T cells, or PBMCs.

Sequencing was performed with immunoSEQ multiplex PCR; in TCRdb, only in-frame clones are kept and a portion is missing. The sample holds about 150,000 clones, around 77% seen once. The CDR3 has 11 residues. V lost 5 bases and J 10 bases, leaving 11 bases between the germline ends. Germline assignment: CDR1 MDHEN and CDR2 SYDVKM. The TCR sequence derives from a man between 45 and 60 years old with active or convalescent COVID-19. The sample taken for sequencing was peripheral blood. The gene calls are TRBV28 and TRBJ1-1, with D possibly matching TRBD1 (5 bases). CDR3 protein: CASSGGLGAFF. CDR3 nucleotides: TGTGCCAGCAGTGGGGGACTGGGAGCTTTCTTT. The entire variable domain, with the rest obtained from reference TRBV28 and TRBJ1-1, is as follows: DVKVTQSSRYLVKRTGEKVFLECVQDMDHENMFWYRQDPGLGLRLIYFSYDVKMKEKGDIPEGYSVSREKKERFSLILESASTNQTSMYLCASSGGLGAFFGQGTRLTVV.